This TCR beta chain was obtained from a study of T cells in localized non-small cell lung cancer. The V end was cut by 8 bases, the J end by 0 bases, with 10 bases between. The CDR3 runs 13 residues. CDR1 is MNHEY and CDR2 is SVGAGI in the germline V gene. Assay used: immunoSEQ multiplex PCR; TCRdb lists only in-frame clones, some missing. The sample holds tens of thousands of clones, 80% to 90% seen once. This chain links TRBV6-5 with TRBJ1-2; D uncertain. Here the sequenced sample was peripheral blood, taken before any cancer treatment. This TCR derives from a male donor aged 60 or over with stage III lung adenocarcinoma. CDR3 coding DNA: TGTGCCAGCCAACGGACCGCTAACTATGGCTACACCTTC. Amino acids: CASQRTANYGYTF.